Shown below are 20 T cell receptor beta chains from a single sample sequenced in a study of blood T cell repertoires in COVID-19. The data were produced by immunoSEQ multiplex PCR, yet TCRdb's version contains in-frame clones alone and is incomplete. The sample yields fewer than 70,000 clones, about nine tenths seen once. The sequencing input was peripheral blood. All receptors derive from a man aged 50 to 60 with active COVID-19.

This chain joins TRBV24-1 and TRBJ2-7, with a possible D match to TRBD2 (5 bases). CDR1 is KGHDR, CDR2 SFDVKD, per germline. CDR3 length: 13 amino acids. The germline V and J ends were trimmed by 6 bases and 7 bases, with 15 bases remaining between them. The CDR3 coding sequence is TGTGCCACCAGTCCCGACGGGGTTCGAGAGCAGTACTTC. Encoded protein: CATSPDGVREQYF.

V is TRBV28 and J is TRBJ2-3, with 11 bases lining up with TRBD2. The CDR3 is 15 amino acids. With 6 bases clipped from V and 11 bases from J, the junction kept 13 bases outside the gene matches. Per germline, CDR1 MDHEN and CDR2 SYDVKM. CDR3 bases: TGTGCCAGCAGCAGCCCTAGCGGGAGGCCCCTAAGGCAGTATTTT. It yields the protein CASSSPSGRPLRQYF.

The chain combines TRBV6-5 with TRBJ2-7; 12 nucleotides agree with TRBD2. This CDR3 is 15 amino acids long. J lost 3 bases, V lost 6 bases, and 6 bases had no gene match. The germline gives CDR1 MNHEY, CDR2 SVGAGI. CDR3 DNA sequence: TGTGCCAGCAGACGGGGGACTAGCGGGTTCTACGAGCAGTACTTC. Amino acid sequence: CASRRGTSGFYEQYF.

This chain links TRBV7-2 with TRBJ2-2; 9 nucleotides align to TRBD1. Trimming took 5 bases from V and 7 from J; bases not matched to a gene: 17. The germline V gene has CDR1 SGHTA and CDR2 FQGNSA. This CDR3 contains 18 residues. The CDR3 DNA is TGTGCCAGCAGCCCTGAAATACCCACAGGGGGCTCTGACGGGGAGCTGTTTTTT. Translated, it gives CASSPEIPTGGSDGELFF.

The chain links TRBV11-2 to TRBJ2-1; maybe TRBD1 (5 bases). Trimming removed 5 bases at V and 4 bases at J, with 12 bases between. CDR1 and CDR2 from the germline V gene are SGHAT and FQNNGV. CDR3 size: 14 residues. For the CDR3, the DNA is TGTGCCAGCAGCCTTACCGGACATTACAATGAGCAGTTCTTC. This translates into CASSLTGHYNEQFF.

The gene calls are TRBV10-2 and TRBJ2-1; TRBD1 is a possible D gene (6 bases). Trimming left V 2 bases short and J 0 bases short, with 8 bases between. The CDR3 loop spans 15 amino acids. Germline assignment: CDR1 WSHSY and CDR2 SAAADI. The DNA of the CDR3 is TGCGCCAGCAGTGAGACAGGGAGCTCCTACAATGAGCAGTTCTTC. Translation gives CASSETGSSYNEQFF.

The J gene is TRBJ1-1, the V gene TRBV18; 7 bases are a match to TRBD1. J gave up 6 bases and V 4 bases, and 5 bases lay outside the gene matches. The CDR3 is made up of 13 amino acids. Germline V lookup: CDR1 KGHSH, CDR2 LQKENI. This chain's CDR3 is CASSLGTEAEAFF. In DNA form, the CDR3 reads TGTGCCAGCTCACTCGGGACAGAAGCTGAAGCTTTCTTT.

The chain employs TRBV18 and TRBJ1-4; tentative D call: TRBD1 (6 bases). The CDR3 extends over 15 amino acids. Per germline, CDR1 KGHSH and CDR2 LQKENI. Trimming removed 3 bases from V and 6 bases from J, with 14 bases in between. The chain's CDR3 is CASSPMRTVDEKLFF. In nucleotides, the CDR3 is TGTGCCAGCTCACCGATGCGGACAGTGGATGAAAAACTGTTTTTT.

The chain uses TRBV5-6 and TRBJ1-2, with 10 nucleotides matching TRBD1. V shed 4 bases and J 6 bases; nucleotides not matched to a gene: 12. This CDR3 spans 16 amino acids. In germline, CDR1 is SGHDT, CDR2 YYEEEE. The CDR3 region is CASSRYSTGGANGYTF. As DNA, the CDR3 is TGTGCCAGCAGCCGCTACTCGACAGGGGGCGCAAATGGCTACACCTTC.

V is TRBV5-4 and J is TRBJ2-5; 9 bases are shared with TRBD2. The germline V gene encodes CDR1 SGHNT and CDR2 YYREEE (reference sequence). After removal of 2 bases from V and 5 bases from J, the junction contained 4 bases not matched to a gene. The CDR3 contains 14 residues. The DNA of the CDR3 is TGTGCCAGCAGCTTTGCGGGGGGGCGGGAGACCCAGTACTTC. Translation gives CASSFAGGRETQYF.

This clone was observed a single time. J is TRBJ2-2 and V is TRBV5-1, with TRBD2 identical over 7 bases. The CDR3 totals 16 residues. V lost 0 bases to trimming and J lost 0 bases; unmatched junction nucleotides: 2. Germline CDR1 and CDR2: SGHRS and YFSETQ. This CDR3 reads CASSLVLAANTGELFF. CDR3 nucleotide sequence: TGCGCCAGCAGCTTGGTTCTAGCGGCGAACACCGGGGAGCTGTTTTTT.

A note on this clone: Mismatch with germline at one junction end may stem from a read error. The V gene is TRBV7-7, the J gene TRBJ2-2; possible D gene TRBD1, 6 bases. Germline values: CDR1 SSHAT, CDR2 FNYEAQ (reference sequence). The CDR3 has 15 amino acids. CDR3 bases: TGTGCTAGCAGCCAGGGCAGGGGCCAGGCCGGGGAGCTGTTTTTT. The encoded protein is CASSQGRGQAGELFF.

This chain's CDR3 is CASSLARGQPQHF. CDR3 in DNA: TGTGCCAGCAGTTTAGCTAGGGGTCAGCCCCAGCATTTT. This chain joins TRBV27 and TRBJ1-5; a possible D gene is TRBD1 (5 bases). The germline V gene encodes CDR1 MNHEY and CDR2 SMNVEV (reference sequence). Between the trimmed V and J ends, which lost 2 bases and 6 bases, there was a span of 8 bases. This CDR3 is 13 amino acids long.

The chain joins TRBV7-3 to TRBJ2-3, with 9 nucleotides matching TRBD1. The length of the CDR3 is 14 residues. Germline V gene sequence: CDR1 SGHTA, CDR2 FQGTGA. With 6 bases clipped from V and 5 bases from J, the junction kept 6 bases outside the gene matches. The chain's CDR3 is CASSSTGGGDTQYF. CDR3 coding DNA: TGTGCCAGCAGTTCTACAGGGGGCGGAGATACGCAGTATTTT.

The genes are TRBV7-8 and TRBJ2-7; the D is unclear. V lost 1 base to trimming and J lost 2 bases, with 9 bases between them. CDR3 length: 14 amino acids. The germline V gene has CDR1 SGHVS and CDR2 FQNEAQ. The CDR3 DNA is TGTGCCAGCAGCTTAGTTGGCACAACCTACGAGCAGTACTTC. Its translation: CASSLVGTTYEQYF.

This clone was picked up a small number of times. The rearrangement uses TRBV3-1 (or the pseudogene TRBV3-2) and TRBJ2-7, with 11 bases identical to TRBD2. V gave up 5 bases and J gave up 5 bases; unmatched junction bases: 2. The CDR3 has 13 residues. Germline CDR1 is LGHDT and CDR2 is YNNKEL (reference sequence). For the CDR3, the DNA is TGTGCCAGCAGCTTGACTAGCGGGAACGAGCAGTACTTC. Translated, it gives CASSLTSGNEQYF.

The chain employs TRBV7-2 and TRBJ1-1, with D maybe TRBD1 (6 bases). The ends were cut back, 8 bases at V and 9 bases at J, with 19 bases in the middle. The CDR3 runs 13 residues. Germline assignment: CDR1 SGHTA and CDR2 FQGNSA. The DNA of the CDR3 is TGTGCCAGCGCACCTCGGACTGGGACAAAAGCTTTCTTT. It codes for CASAPRTGTKAFF.

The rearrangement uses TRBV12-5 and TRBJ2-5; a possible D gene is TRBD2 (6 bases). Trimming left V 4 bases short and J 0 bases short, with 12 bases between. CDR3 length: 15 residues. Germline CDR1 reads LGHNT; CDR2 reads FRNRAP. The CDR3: CASGSGGDYQETQYF. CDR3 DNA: TGTGCTAGTGGTTCCGGGGGAGACTACCAAGAGACCCAGTACTTC.

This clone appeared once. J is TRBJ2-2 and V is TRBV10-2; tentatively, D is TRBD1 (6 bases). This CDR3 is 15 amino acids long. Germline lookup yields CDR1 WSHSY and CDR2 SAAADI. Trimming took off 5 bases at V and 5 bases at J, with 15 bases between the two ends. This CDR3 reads CASSKPERGTGELFF. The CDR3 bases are TGCGCCAGCAGTAAGCCTGAGAGGGGGACCGGGGAGCTGTTTTTT.

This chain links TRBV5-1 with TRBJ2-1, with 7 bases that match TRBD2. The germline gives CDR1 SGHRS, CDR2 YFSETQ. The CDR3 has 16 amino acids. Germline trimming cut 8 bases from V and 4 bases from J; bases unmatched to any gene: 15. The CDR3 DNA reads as TGCGCCAGTTGGCTAATAGGCGGGAGTAGTTACAATGAGCAGTTCTTC. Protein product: CASWLIGGSSYNEQFF.